A selection of T cell receptor beta chains follows, all from one sample in a study of spatial heterogeneity in lung cancer. TCRdb recomputed calls from the 5' RACE reads with MiXCR, one row per CDR3 protein. Among roughly 16,000 distinct CDR3 sequences listed, 6.2% were seen once. Sequencing was performed on lung tumor tissue, taken at surgery. The receptors derive from a male donor with early-stage non-small cell lung cancer. CDR3s include the opening cysteine and the closing phenylalanine or tryptophan. D genes are given only for firm matches. Expanded clones are given a class, and other clones once, few, many or no size at all.

v_gene	abundance	j_gene	d_gene	CDR3aa	CDR3nt
TRBV14	few	TRBJ1-3	NA	CASSQFRADSGNTIYF	TGTGCCAGCAGCCAATTCCGGGCTGACTCTGGAAACACCATATATTTT
TRBV12-3/TRBV12-4	many	TRBJ2-7	NA	CASRMDNWAYEQYF	TGTGCCAGCAGGATGGACAATTGGGCCTACGAGCAGTACTTC
TRBV20-1	many	TRBJ1-2	NA	CSAASNQYSGGYTF	TGCAGTGCCGCGTCGAACCAATACAGTGGTGGCTACACCTTC
TRBV6-5	many	TRBJ2-7	TRBD1	CASSQTGVYEQYF	TGTGCCAGCAGTCAAACAGGGGTCTACGAGCAGTACTTC
TRBV28	NA	TRBJ1-5	NA	CVSRGGDQPQHF	TGTGTCAGCAGAGGGGGGGATCAGCCCCAGCATTTT
TRBV12-3/TRBV12-4	medium-sized	TRBJ2-2	NA	CASSSRGYGELFF	TGTGCCAGCAGTTCCCGGGGTTACGGGGAGCTGTTTTTT
TRBV5-1	many	TRBJ2-1	TRBD1	CASSLGDRGRQNEQFF	TGCGCCAGCAGCTTGGGGGACAGGGGCCGACAAAATGAGCAGTTCTTC
TRBV28	many	TRBJ2-7	NA	CASLGAGVGEQYF	TGTGCCAGTTTGGGCGCAGGGGTCGGCGAGCAGTACTTC
TRBV5-1	many	TRBJ1-4	TRBD1	CASSLDGTGDNEKLFF	TGCGCCAGCAGCTTGGATGGGACAGGTGATAATGAAAAACTGTTTTTT
TRBV5-8	many	TRBJ2-6	NA	CASSPPGSGANVLTF	TGTGCCAGCAGCCCTCCCGGGTCTGGGGCCAACGTCCTGACTTTC
TRBV5-1	many	TRBJ1-1	NA	CASSPEPEAFF	TGCGCCAGCAGCCCAGAGCCGGAAGCTTTCTTT
TRBV20-1	many	TRBJ2-5	TRBD1	CSAETGRETQYF	TGCAGTGCAGAGACAGGGCGGGAGACCCAGTACTTC
TRBV6-2/TRBV6-3	many	TRBJ2-1	TRBD2	CASSSKLAGGSNEQFF	TGTGCCAGCAGTTCCAAACTAGCGGGAGGTAGCAATGAGCAGTTCTTC
TRBV20-1	many	TRBJ2-1	NA	CSASGRRSSYNEQFF	TGCAGTGCTAGCGGACGCCGGAGCTCCTACAATGAGCAGTTCTTC
TRBV19	many	TRBJ1-5	NA	CAARGDNQPQHF	TGTGCCGCTAGGGGTGACAATCAGCCCCAGCATTTT
TRBV7-8	many	TRBJ2-4	NA	CASSLGAGNIGNIQYF	TGTGCCAGCAGCTTAGGCGCAGGGAACATAGGAAACATTCAGTACTTC
TRBV3-1	medium-sized	TRBJ2-7	TRBD1	CASSHPGQGHYEQYF	TGTGCCAGCAGCCATCCGGGACAGGGGCACTACGAGCAGTACTTC
TRBV7-2	medium-sized	TRBJ2-7	NA	CASSDKTGAYYEQYF	TGTGCCAGCAGCGATAAGACCGGGGCCTACTACGAGCAGTACTTC
TRBV28	many	TRBJ2-7	NA	CASTRLEGVREQYF	TGTGCCAGCACCAGACTCGAAGGAGTACGGGAGCAGTACTTC
TRBV5-6	many	TRBJ2-6	NA	CASSLVRTSGANVLTF	TGTGCCAGCAGCTTGGTTCGGACCTCTGGGGCCAACGTCCTGACTTTC
TRBV2	NA	TRBJ2-5	NA	CASSSQGSGVGTQYF	TGTGCCAGCAGCTCCCAAGGGTCCGGGGTGGGGACCCAGTACTTC
TRBV19	medium-sized	TRBJ2-2	NA	CASSRTGTLKTGELFF	TGTGCCAGTAGTCGTACCGGGACACTCAAGACCGGGGAGCTGTTTTTT
TRBV6-1	many	TRBJ1-4	NA	CASSLGGTNEKLFF	TGTGCCAGCAGTCTAGGGGGGACTAATGAAAAACTGTTTTTT
TRBV7-3	many	TRBJ2-2	NA	CASSPGPTGELFF	TGTGCCAGCAGCCCCGGCCCGACCGGGGAGCTGTTTTTT
TRBV9	NA	TRBJ2-2	TRBD2	CASSEGGSGELFF	TGTGCCAGCAGCGAGGGAGGGAGCGGGGAGCTGTTTTTT
TRBV10-3	many	TRBJ1-1	NA	CAISEGTWTEAFF	TGTGCCATCAGTGAGGGGACGTGGACTGAAGCTTTCTTT
TRBV4-2	NA	TRBJ1-6	TRBD1	CASTKNRGELSPLHF	TGTGCCAGCACCAAGAACAGGGGAGAACTTTCACCCCTCCACTTT
TRBV18	many	TRBJ2-3	TRBD1	CASSPYETGGTDTQYF	TGTGCCAGCTCACCATATGAGACAGGGGGCACAGATACGCAGTATTTT
TRBV19	large	TRBJ1-5	NA	CASSTPLATTGYNQPQHF	TGTGCCAGTAGTACCCCCTTAGCTACTACAGGGTACAATCAGCCCCAGCATTTT
TRBV7-2	few	TRBJ1-2	NA	CASSLDPGYGYTF	TGTGCCAGCAGCTTAGATCCTGGTTATGGCTACACCTTC